Below, 32 T cell receptor beta chains from the same sample are listed, as sequenced in a study of control samples from healthy donors and cancer patients (dated by TCRdb to about 2020). Libraries were built with the immunoSEQ multiplex PCR assay. Imported from immuneACCESS, the table was reduced by TCRdb to in-frame sequences with V and J called. These copies leave out some clones; in studies compared against another copy, an unresolved V gene accounts for under half, and the cause of the remainder is not known. The sample yields about 120,000 clones; about 91% were counted once. The top ten hold roughly 3.2% of the sample. Sequencing was done on a sample of blood. These receptors all come from a man aged 35 to 55 in good health.

V is TRBV13 and J is TRBJ2-1; D gene unclear. V lost 0 bases and J lost 3, with 6 bases in between. The CDR3 runs 14 residues. Germline-derived CDR1 and CDR2 are PRHDT and FYEKMQ (reference sequence). The chain's CDR3 is CASSLGEFYNEQFF. Written as DNA, the CDR3 is TGTGCCAGCAGCTTAGGAGAGTTCTACAATGAGCAGTTCTTC.

The chain links TRBV19 to TRBJ1-1; no clear D. The length of the CDR3 is 14 residues. Germline V lookup: CDR1 LNHDA, CDR2 SQIVND (reference sequence). Trimming removed 7 bases at V and 1 base at J, with 13 bases between. Here the CDR3 reads CASKFLGTNTEAFF. The CDR3, as DNA: TGTGCCAGTAAATTTTTGGGTACGAACACTGAAGCTTTCTTT.

This chain's CDR3 is CASSHSGRDAGELFF. The CDR3 bases are TGTGCCAGCAGTCACTCGGGAAGGGATGCCGGGGAGCTGTTTTTT. The chain has TRBV4-2 and TRBJ2-2; D possibly corresponds to TRBD2 (5 bases). Germline V gene sequence: CDR1 LGHNA, CDR2 YNFKEQ. This CDR3 has 15 residues. V was trimmed by 6 bases and J by 6 bases, leaving 17 bases between them.

This chain links TRBV29-1 with TRBJ2-7, with 13 bases fitting TRBD2. Germline V CDR1 and CDR2: SQVTM, ANQGSEA. The ends lost 7 bases at V and 1 base at J; junction bases unmatched: 1. The CDR3 length is 13 residues. The CDR3 sequence: CSGGLAGSYEQYF. The CDR3, as DNA: TGCAGCGGGGGACTAGCGGGATCCTACGAGCAGTACTTC.

A word on this clone: The sample holds other DNA sequences that translate to the same CDR3. This chain joins TRBV7-2 and TRBJ2-7; TRBD1 matches at 9 bases. This CDR3 has 13 residues. In germline, CDR1 is SGHTA, CDR2 FQGNSA. Trimming cost V 5 bases and J 5 bases; bases outside gene matches: 4. This chain's CDR3 is CASSLRDRDEQYF. The CDR3 DNA reads as TGTGCCAGCAGCCTCCGGGACAGGGACGAGCAGTACTTC.

The chain combines TRBV15 with TRBJ1-2; TRBD1 agrees at 8 bases. CDR1 is LNHNV, CDR2 YYDKDF, per germline (reference sequence). The CDR3 sequence is 14 residues long. Trimming removed 7 bases from V and 2 bases from J; junction bases left unmatched: 6. CDR3 sequence: CATTQDRVNYGYTF. The CDR3 nucleotides are TGTGCCACCACCCAGGACAGGGTCAACTATGGCTACACCTTC.

The CDR3 is CATSGRGDGDEAFF. For the CDR3, the DNA is TGTGCCACCAGTGGTCGGGGGGACGGTGATGAAGCTTTCTTT. The chain has TRBV24-1 and TRBJ1-1; possibly TRBD1 for D (5 bases). The CDR3 has 14 amino acids. V was cut by 5 bases and J by 7 bases, with 16 bases left in between. CDR1 is KGHDR, CDR2 SFDVKD, per germline.

The rearrangement joins TRBV7-2 to TRBJ1-1; TRBD1 matches 10 bases. There are 15 residues in the CDR3. Germline V CDR1 and CDR2: SGHTA, FQGNSA. J was trimmed by 0 bases and V by 7 bases; bases with no gene match: 5. CDR3 in DNA: TGTGCCAGCACCGTGACAGGGGGCATGAACACTGAAGCTTTCTTT. Residues: CASTVTGGMNTEAFF. Combining the CDR3 with reference TRBV7-2 and TRBJ1-1 gives the whole variable domain GAGVSQSPSNKVTEKGKDVELRCDPISGHTALYWYRQSLGQGLEFLIYFQGNSAPDKSGLPSDRFSAERTGGSVSTLTIQRTQQEDSAVYLCASTVTGGMNTEAFFGQGTRLTVV.

The table lists this clone with a count of one. The rearrangement joins TRBV18 to TRBJ2-2, with D perhaps TRBD1 (6 bases). Trimming removed 3 bases at V and 5 bases at J, with 10 bases between. The CDR3 is 14 residues long. Germline CDR1 and CDR2: KGHSH and LQKENI. The CDR3 loop is CASSPTTGTGELFF. The CDR3, as DNA: TGTGCCAGCTCACCCACGACAGGAACCGGGGAGCTGTTTTTT. Combining the CDR3 with reference TRBV18 and TRBJ2-2 gives the whole variable domain NAGVMQNPRHLVRRRGQEARLRCSPMKGHSHVYWYRQLPEEGLKFMVYLQKENIIDESGMPKERFSAEFPKEGPSILRIQQVVRGDSAAYFCASSPTTGTGELFFGEGSRLTVL.

This clone was counted only a few times. J is TRBJ1-3 and V is TRBV7-9, with D unresolved. The CDR3 covers 15 residues. Germline V lookup: CDR1 SEHNR, CDR2 FQNEAQ (reference sequence). V shed 6 bases and J shed 0 bases, with 12 bases lying between them. CDR3 DNA sequence: TGTGCCAGCAGTCAAGGCTGGGGCTCTGGAAACACCATATATTTT. This translates into CASSQGWGSGNTIYF.

This chain links TRBV5-1 with TRBJ2-1, with D possibly being TRBD2 (5 bases). Germline CDR1 and CDR2: SGHRS and YFSETQ. The V gene lost 5 bases and the J gene lost 8 bases, with 11 bases spanning the gap. The CDR3 runs to 12 residues. In DNA form, the CDR3 reads TGCGCCAGCAGGCTAGCTTTCGATGAGCAGTTCTTC. It encodes CASRLAFDEQFF.

The gene calls are TRBV29-1 and TRBJ2-2; TRBD1 might be the D (6 bases). The CDR3 sequence is 15 residues long. Germline V gene lookup returns CDR1 SQVTM and CDR2 ANQGSEA. V lost 2 bases and J 7 bases, leaving 17 bases between the germline ends. Here the CDR3 DNA reads TGCAGCGTTGAAAGGGGCGCTCTAGGGGGCGGGGAGCTGTTTTTT. It translates to CSVERGALGGGELFF.

V and J are TRBV21-1 and TRBJ2-7; no DNA check was done on the table's D call, TRBD2. TRBV21-1 is given as a pseudogene. CDR3 length: 15 amino acids. CDR3: CASSKGEGSLYEQYF. The CDR3 bases are TGTGCCAGCAGCAAAGGAGAGGGTTCCCTATACGAGCAGTACTTC.

V is TRBV28 and J is TRBJ1-1; TRBD1 is a possible D gene (6 bases). V dropped 10 bases and J dropped 10 bases, with 19 bases sitting between them. Per the germline V gene, CDR1 is MDHEN and CDR2 is SYDVKM. CDR3 length equals 12 residues. CDR3 in amino acids: CAIQGGDEIAFF. The CDR3 bases are TGTGCCATACAGGGTGGTGATGAAATAGCTTTCTTT.

V and J are TRBV7-2 and TRBJ1-4, with D unresolved. Trimming stripped 0 bases from V and 3 bases from J, with 8 bases between. The length of the CDR3 is 15 residues. The germline CDR1 and CDR2 sequences are SGHTA and FQGNSA. The CDR3 protein is CASSLARSANEKLFF. As DNA, the CDR3 is TGTGCCAGCAGCTTAGCGCGCTCAGCTAATGAAAAACTGTTTTTT. The whole variable domain, remainder taken from reference TRBV7-2 and TRBJ1-4, is GAGVSQSPSNKVTEKGKDVELRCDPISGHTALYWYRQSLGQGLEFLIYFQGNSAPDKSGLPSDRFSAERTGGSVSTLTIQRTQQEDSAVYLCASSLARSANEKLFFGSGTQLSVL.

The V gene is TRBV2, the J gene TRBJ2-7; 8 bases line up with TRBD2. The V gene end was trimmed by 7 bases and the J gene end by 6 bases; junction bases not matched to a gene: 5. Germline V lookup: CDR1 SNHLY, CDR2 FYNNEI. The CDR3 runs to 12 residues. In DNA, the CDR3 is TGTGCCAGCATCGCAGGGACTAGCGAGCAGTACTTC. Protein product: CASIAGTSEQYF.

This clone has only a few counts. The chain recombines TRBV10-3 with TRBJ2-7; D may be TRBD1 (5 bases). Germline V gives CDR1 ENHRY, CDR2 SYGVKD. There are 12 residues in the CDR3. Deletions cut 4 bases from V and 2 bases from J, with 6 bases between. CDR3 sequence reads: CAISAGPYEQYF. The CDR3 nucleotides read TGTGCCATCAGTGCAGGGCCCTACGAGCAGTACTTC.

This chain connects TRBV10-2 to TRBJ2-6, with D unresolved. Between the trimmed V and J ends, which lost 0 bases and 2 bases, there was a span of 5 bases. The length of the CDR3 is 15 residues. CDR1 is WSHSY, CDR2 SAAADI, per germline. CDR3 sequence reads: CASSESVAGANVLTF. CDR3 nucleotide sequence: TGCGCCAGCAGTGAGTCGGTGGCTGGGGCCAACGTCCTGACTTTC.

The genes are TRBV24-1 and TRBJ2-1, with D unclear. Germline lookup yields CDR1 KGHDR and CDR2 SFDVKD. The CDR3 spans 18 residues. V was trimmed by 1 base and J by 0 bases, leaving 15 bases between them. The CDR3 DNA sequence: TGTGCCACCAGTGATTTTCTGGGCGGCCCGAGCTCCTACAATGAGCAGTTCTTC. This translates into CATSDFLGGPSSYNEQFF.

The chain is built from TRBV19 and TRBJ1-1; maybe TRBD1 (6 bases). Germline V gene data show CDR1 as LNHDA and CDR2 as SQIVND (reference sequence). V shed 4 bases and J shed 0 bases, with 21 bases lying between them. This CDR3 comprises 18 residues. Here the CDR3 DNA reads TGTGCCAGTAGTACGATACGGACAGCGTACAACATGAACACTGAAGCTTTCTTT. As protein: CASSTIRTAYNMNTEAFF.

V gene TRBV27 combines with J gene TRBJ2-1; 12 bases map to TRBD2. The CDR3 loop spans 16 amino acids. J lost 5 bases, V lost 6 bases, and 8 bases had no gene match. Germline V CDR1 and CDR2: MNHEY, SMNVEV (reference sequence). DNA for the CDR3: TGTGCCAGCAGATCCGGACTAGCGGGGCCCCACAATGAGCAGTTCTTC. Translation: CASRSGLAGPHNEQFF.

This chain uses TRBV10-3 with TRBJ1-2; a weak D match, TRBD1 (5 bases). Between the trimmed V and J ends, which lost 0 bases and 5 bases, there was a span of 7 bases. Germline loops: CDR1 ENHRY, CDR2 SYGVKD. The length of the CDR3 is 13 residues. In DNA form, the CDR3 reads TGTGCCATCAGTGAGTCAGGGGAATATGGCTACACCTTC. Amino acid sequence: CAISESGEYGYTF.

This chain links TRBV29-1 with TRBJ2-7, with TRBD2 matching over 10 bases. Germline V gene data show CDR1 as SQVTM and CDR2 as ANQGSEA. The CDR3 extends over 17 amino acids. After removal of 6 bases from V and 6 bases from J, the junction contained 20 bases not matched to a gene. The CDR3 region is CSVGQGWGSSGGGEQYF. CDR3 in DNA: TGCAGCGTCGGACAGGGATGGGGGTCTAGCGGGGGCGGCGAGCAGTACTTC.

V is TRBV6-1 and J is TRBJ2-2; D is possibly TRBD2 (5 bases). V lost 0 bases, J lost 10 bases, and 15 bases lay in between. The CDR3 loop spans 15 amino acids. Looked up from germline, CDR1 is MNHNS and CDR2 is SASEGT. Here the CDR3 DNA reads TGTGCCAGCAGTGAAGCGCTTCAAGGACTCCCGGAGCTGTTTTTT. This translates into CASSEALQGLPELFF.

This clone has a single count. The chain couples TRBV25-1 to TRBJ1-1; unclear D gene. V gave up 4 bases and J gave up 2 bases, with 11 bases separating them. The CDR3 extends over 14 amino acids. Per germline, CDR1 MGHDK and CDR2 SYGVNS. The CDR3 is CASSGPRANTEAFF. CDR3 DNA: TGTGCCAGCAGTGGCCCCCGGGCAAACACTGAAGCTTTCTTT. The full variable domain, its missing parts supplied by reference TRBV25-1 and TRBJ1-1, is EADIYQTPRYLVIGTGKKITLECSQTMGHDKMYWYQQDPGMELHLIHYSYGVNSTEKGDLSSESTVSRIRTEHFPLTLESARPSHTSQYLCASSGPRANTEAFFGQGTRLTVV.

This clone has only a few counts. The chain recombines TRBV20-1 with TRBJ2-1; D uncertain. Looked up from germline, CDR1 is DFQATT and CDR2 is SNEGSKA (reference sequence). The germline V and J ends were trimmed by 6 bases and 3 bases, with 6 bases remaining between them. This CDR3 has 11 amino acids. The CDR3 is CSAMDYNEQFF. CDR3 nucleotide sequence: TGCAGTGCCATGGACTACAATGAGCAGTTCTTC.

The chain is built from TRBV24-1 and TRBJ2-1, with D possibly TRBD1 on 5 matching bases. Germline V gene sequence: CDR1 KGHDR, CDR2 SFDVKD. V was clipped by 1 base and J by 5 bases, with 11 bases between them. This CDR3 region has 15 residues. The CDR3 loop reads CATSDFFAGHNEQFF. CDR3 coding DNA: TGTGCCACCAGTGATTTTTTTGCAGGGCACAATGAGCAGTTCTTC.

The chain has TRBV5-6 and TRBJ1-4, with D possibly being TRBD1 (5 bases). Deletions cut 0 bases from V and 10 bases from J, with 13 bases between. Germline loops: CDR1 SGHDT, CDR2 YYEEEE. The CDR3 is made up of 14 amino acids. CDR3 DNA sequence: TGTGCCAGCAGCTTGGGGGGCCTGATTGGAAAACTGTTTTTT. Its translation is CASSLGGLIGKLFF. The full variable domain, rest sourced from reference TRBV5-6 and TRBJ1-4, is DAGVTQSPTHLIKTRGQQVTLRCSPKSGHDTVSWYQQALGQGPQFIFQYYEEEERQRGNFPDRFSGHQFPNYSSELNVNALLLGDSALYLCASSLGGLIGKLFFGSGTQLSVL.

This clone was counted between two and nine times. The chain couples TRBV10-3 to TRBJ1-6; D may be TRBD1 (5 bases). V gave up 2 bases and J gave up 6 bases, with 11 bases separating them. The CDR3 covers 15 residues. Germline loops: CDR1 ENHRY, CDR2 SYGVKD. The CDR3 protein is CAISEVGTPNSPLHF. In DNA, the CDR3 is TGTGCCATCAGTGAGGTTGGGACCCCTAATTCACCCCTCCACTTT.

The V and J genes are TRBV18 and TRBJ1-1; tentative D call: TRBD1 (5 bases). V lost 0 bases to trimming and J lost 4 bases, with 9 bases between them. The CDR3 loop spans 14 amino acids. The germline CDR1 and CDR2 sequences are KGHSH and LQKENI. DNA for the CDR3: TGTGCCAGCTCACCACCGGGGGTGACCACTGAAGCTTTCTTT. Its protein is CASSPPGVTTEAFF.

The chain has TRBV25-1 and TRBJ1-2, with no clear D. The CDR3 consists of 13 residues. V was trimmed by 0 bases and J by 4 bases, leaving 6 bases between them. Germline V gene data show CDR1 as MGHDK and CDR2 as SYGVNS. CDR3 bases: TGTGCCAGCAGTGAATATCCTTCCTATGGCTACACCTTC. It specifies CASSEYPSYGYTF.

In this sample, this clone turned up once. The gene calls are TRBV7-2 and TRBJ2-3; the D gene could be TRBD1 or TRBD2 (6 bases each). The CDR3 covers 16 residues. In germline, CDR1 is SGHTA, CDR2 FQGNSA. Trimming took 0 bases from V and 0 from J, leaving 10 bases between them. As DNA, the CDR3 is TGTGCCAGCAGCTTAGCCCGGGGGCTAAGCACAGATACGCAGTATTTT. Its protein is CASSLARGLSTDTQYF.